One sample yielded the 21 T cell receptor beta chains listed below, sequenced in a study of OX40 agonist ivuxolimab in advanced cancers. Profiling relied on immunoSEQ multiplex PCR, and the TCRdb table lists in-frame clones only, not all of them. The repertoire holds 90,000 or so clones, 91% seen once, with 2.6% in the top ten. Sequenced material: CD4+ or CD8+ T cells sorted from blood, taken in a trial of the OX40 agonist ivuxolimab. These receptors all stem from an adult with an advanced solid tumor such as melanoma, head and neck, liver or kidney cancer.

This clone was counted once. V usage is TRBV19 and J usage is TRBJ1-1; D is unclear. The CDR3 is 15 amino acids. Between the trimmed V and J ends, which lost 5 bases and 5 bases, there was a span of 18 bases. Germline V gene lookup returns CDR1 LNHDA and CDR2 SQIVND (reference sequence). CDR3 region: CASSPNVGLKTEAFF. The CDR3 DNA sequence: TGTGCCAGTAGTCCTAATGTCGGACTAAAGACTGAAGCTTTCTTT.

V gene TRBV5-4 combines with J gene TRBJ2-5, with 9 nucleotides matching TRBD2. Germline V CDR1 and CDR2: SGHNT, YYREEE (reference sequence). The CDR3 contains 15 residues. V was clipped by 2 bases and J by 4 bases; unmatched bases: 6. Here the CDR3 DNA reads TGTGCCAGCAGCTTAAGCGCGGGAGGGTTAGAGACCCAGTACTTC. It is translated as CASSLSAGGLETQYF.

The V call is TRBV5-1, the J call TRBJ1-3, with 7 bases matching TRBD1. The CDR3 has 16 amino acids. V dropped 0 bases and J dropped 0; count of bases not matched to a gene: 3. CDR1 and CDR2 from the germline V gene are SGHRS and YFSETQ. The CDR3 loop is CASSLGDRASGNTIYF. The CDR3 region has the DNA TGCGCCAGCAGCTTGGGAGACAGGGCCTCTGGAAACACCATATATTTT.

The chain uses TRBV7-9 and TRBJ2-5; D may be TRBD2 (6 bases). The ends were cut back, 5 bases at V and 2 bases at J, with 15 bases in the middle. This CDR3 contains 15 residues. The V gene's germline CDR1 is SEHNR and CDR2 FQNEAQ (reference sequence). For the CDR3, the DNA is TGTGCCAGCAGCCCCTGGGACGGGAGACAAGAGACCCAGTACTTC. This translates into CASSPWDGRQETQYF.

This clone has only one observation. The rearrangement joins TRBV29-1 to TRBJ1-2; D may be TRBD1 (6 bases). V dropped 6 bases and J dropped 4 bases, with 12 bases sitting between them. The CDR3 sequence is 12 residues long. Germline loops: CDR1 SQVTM, CDR2 ANQGSEA. The CDR3 bases are TGCAGCGTCGGGGGCCTTTCCTATGGCTACACCTTC. Its translation is CSVGGLSYGYTF.

CDR3 in DNA: TGTGCCAGCAGCTTAGCGCTCCGCGGGGGAGAGACCCAGTACTTC. It yields the protein CASSLALRGGETQYF. The chain has TRBV7-2 and TRBJ2-7; TRBD2 aligns across 7 bases. The DNA end lines up better with TRBJ2-5; the J call may be wrong. The length of the CDR3 is 15 residues. Germline CDR1 and CDR2: SGHTA and FQGNSA.

The chain joins TRBV6-5 to TRBJ2-3, with 9 bases fitting TRBD1. The CDR3 is 14 amino acids. The V gene's germline CDR1 is MNHEY and CDR2 SVGAGI. The J segment lost 5 bases and the V segment lost 6 bases, leaving 6 bases of the junction unmatched. CDR3 DNA sequence: TGTGCCAGCAGCTACAGGGGGCGGGAAGATACGCAGTATTTT. Its translation: CASSYRGREDTQYF.

The chain joins TRBV7-9 to TRBJ2-5; D call uncertain. This CDR3 region has 14 residues. The ends were cut back, 4 bases at V and 1 base at J, with 10 bases in the middle. Germline lookup yields CDR1 SEHNR and CDR2 FQNEAQ (reference sequence). In DNA, the CDR3 is TGTGCCAGCAGCTCGGCGGAAGTCCAAGAGACCCAGTACTTC. Protein sequence: CASSSAEVQETQYF.

The chain employs TRBV11-3 and TRBJ1-2; 7 positions agree with TRBD1. Germline lookup yields CDR1 SGHNT and CDR2 YENEEA. The CDR3 covers 14 residues. The V segment lost 5 bases and the J segment 2 bases; nucleotides outside the gene matches: 5. The CDR3 is CASSLTGANYGYTF. The CDR3 region has the DNA TGTGCCAGCAGCCTCACAGGGGCCAACTATGGCTACACCTTC. Based on the CDR3 plus reference TRBV11-3 and TRBJ1-2, the full variable domain is EAGVVQSPRYKIIEKKQPVAFWCNPISGHNTLYWYLQNLGQGPELLIRYENEEAVDDSQLPKDRFSAERLKGVDSTLKIQPAELGDSAVYLCASSLTGANYGYTFGSGTRLTVV.

This clone occurred once. The V call is TRBV28, the J call TRBJ1-2; possibly TRBD1 for D (5 bases). The CDR3 consists of 15 residues. Germline CDR1 MDHEN, CDR2 SYDVKM. Trimming shortened V by 3 bases and J by 2 bases, and 13 bases separated the two germline ends. CDR3 in amino acids: CASSFGGVGNYGYTF. Written as DNA, the CDR3 is TGTGCCAGCAGTTTCGGAGGGGTTGGGAACTATGGCTACACCTTC.

This clone was observed a few times. This chain joins TRBV28 and TRBJ1-2, with a tentative D call TRBD1 (6 bases). Deletions cut 10 bases from V and 4 bases from J, with 19 bases between. This CDR3 region has 14 residues. The germline gives CDR1 MDHEN, CDR2 SYDVKM. This CDR3 reads CATQDAGAIYGYTF. CDR3 bases: TGTGCCACGCAGGATGCAGGGGCAATCTATGGCTACACCTTC.

The rearrangement links TRBV2 to TRBJ2-7, with TRBD2 matching over 10 bases. Per the germline V gene, CDR1 is SNHLY and CDR2 is FYNNEI. Trimming at V came to 5 bases and at J to 2 bases, leaving 3 bases not matched to a gene. The CDR3 extends over 14 amino acids. The CDR3 DNA reads TGTGCCAGCAGTATACTAGCGGGAACCTACGAGCAGTACTTC. It encodes CASSILAGTYEQYF.

The rearrangement uses TRBV5-4 and TRBJ2-3, with 9 bases lining up with TRBD1. Germline V CDR1 and CDR2: SGHNT, YYREEE (reference sequence). The junction had 11 bases not matched to a gene; V was cut back by 10 bases and J by 2 bases. This CDR3 contains 15 residues. The CDR3 sequence: CAVHTGGTSTDTQYF. CDR3 sequence (DNA): TGTGCCGTACATACAGGGGGCACCTCCACAGATACGCAGTATTTT.

V and J are TRBV5-5 and TRBJ2-7, with 8 bases fitting TRBD1. Germline V CDR1 and CDR2: SGHKS, YYEKEE (reference sequence). Unmatched junction bases numbered 10, after V lost 4 bases and J lost 1 base. The CDR3 sequence is 16 residues long. The CDR3 nucleotides read TGTGCCAGCAGCCCGCAGGGGGCGCAGAAGTCCTACGAGCAGTACTTC. The encoded protein is CASSPQGAQKSYEQYF.

V usage is TRBV7-8 and J usage is TRBJ1-1; D is uncertain. Trimming shortened V by 3 bases and J by 1 base, and 12 bases separated the two germline ends. Germline V gives CDR1 SGHVS, CDR2 FQNEAQ. The CDR3 covers 15 residues. The CDR3 loop reads CASSFTDGSNTEAFF. The CDR3 DNA reads as TGTGCCAGCAGCTTCACCGACGGGTCGAACACTGAAGCTTTCTTT. The variable domain in full, completed from reference TRBV7-8 and TRBJ1-1, reads GAGVSQSPRYKVAKRGQDVALRCDPISGHVSLFWYQQALGQGPEFLTYFQNEAQLDKSGLPSDRFFAERPEGSVSTLKIQRTQQEDSAVYLCASSFTDGSNTEAFFGQGTRLTVV.

The chain employs TRBV7-9 and TRBJ1-1; tentatively, D is TRBD1 (5 bases). V lost 11 bases and J 0 bases, leaving 13 bases between the germline ends. The CDR3 length is 13 residues. Per germline, CDR1 SEHNR and CDR2 FQNEAQ (reference sequence). The CDR3 spells CAYTQGMNTEAFF. As DNA, the CDR3 is TGTGCCTATACTCAGGGCATGAACACTGAAGCTTTCTTT. The variable domain in full, completed from reference TRBV7-9 and TRBJ1-1, reads DTGVSQNPRHKITKRGQNVTFRCDPISEHNRLYWYRQTLGQGPEFLTYFQNEAQLEKSRLLSDRFSAERPKGSFSTLEIQRTEQGDSAMYLCAYTQGMNTEAFFGQGTRLTVV.

This chain links TRBV11-3 with TRBJ2-1; the match to TRBD2 covers 11 bases. This CDR3 spans 17 amino acids. Germline values: CDR1 SGHNT, CDR2 YENEEA. V lost 5 bases to trimming and J lost 6 bases; unmatched junction nucleotides: 12. As DNA, the CDR3 is TGTGCCAGCAGCCCTCATTTGCGGACTAGCGGGTTCAATGAGCAGTTCTTC. Encoded protein: CASSPHLRTSGFNEQFF.

J is TRBJ2-2 and V is TRBV5-1; the match to TRBD1 covers 8 bases. V lost 4 bases and J lost 1; bases outside the gene matches: 6. Germline values: CDR1 SGHRS, CDR2 YFSETQ. The CDR3 extends over 16 amino acids. For the CDR3, the DNA is TGCGCCAGCAGCGCCTCCGGGACAGGGAACACCGGGGAGCTGTTTTTT. Its translation: CASSASGTGNTGELFF.

The J gene is TRBJ2-3, the V gene TRBV5-6, with a possible D match to TRBD2 (6 bases). Trimming cost V 1 base and J 2 bases, with 8 bases left between them. This CDR3 spans 14 amino acids. Germline CDR1 SGHDT, CDR2 YYEEEE. The CDR3 bases are TGTGCCAGCAGCTTGTGGGGGGTCACAGATACGCAGTATTTT. Translation: CASSLWGVTDTQYF.

The chain recombines TRBV11-2 with TRBJ2-7, with D perhaps assigned TRBD1 or TRBD2 (5 bases each). V was trimmed by 4 bases and J by 0 bases, leaving 13 bases between them. The CDR3 sequence is 15 residues long. The V gene's germline CDR1 is SGHAT and CDR2 FQNNGV. The CDR3 loop is CASSSEPGTSYEQYF. The CDR3 bases are TGTGCCAGCAGCTCTGAACCCGGGACCTCCTACGAGCAGTACTTC.

The genes are TRBV11-3 and TRBJ2-3; 9 bases agree with TRBD2. With V trimmed by 1 base and J by 1 base, 12 bases remained unmatched. This CDR3 is built from 19 residues. CDR1 is SGHNT and CDR2 is YENEEA in the germline V gene. CDR3 nucleotides: TGTGCCAGCAGCTTAGCGGGGCGGGAGGGTAGTGCGGGCACAGATACGCAGTATTTT. It codes for CASSLAGREGSAGTDTQYF.